The 21 T cell receptor beta chains in this list originate from one sample, sequenced in a study of shared clonotypes between healthy human individuals. Using immunoSEQ multiplex PCR, the repertoire was profiled, and TCRdb retains in-frame clones only, with some absent. This table holds approximately 940,000 clones, around 80% found once. Sequenced sample: memory CD4+ T cells sorted from blood. The sample's subset: CD45RA-negative fraction. All receptors come from a man aged 18 to 29 in good health.

The chain is built from TRBV18 and TRBJ2-2; 8 bases match TRBD2. CDR3 length: 16 residues. V was clipped by 0 bases and J by 4 bases; unmatched bases: 4. Germline V CDR1 and CDR2: KGHSH, LQKENI. Here the CDR3 reads CASSPPERGTTGELFF. CDR3 nucleotide sequence: TGTGCCAGCTCACCACCGGAGCGGGGGACCACCGGGGAGCTGTTTTTT.

In its sample, this clone was seen once. CDR3 sequence: CASSQYGLTNEKLFF. CDR3 DNA sequence: TGCGCCAGCAGCCAGTACGGATTAACTAATGAAAAACTGTTTTTT. The chain uses TRBV4-1 and TRBJ1-4, with D unclear. CDR3 length equals 15 residues. Trimming shortened V by 3 bases and J by 1 base, and 9 bases separated the two germline ends. The germline gives CDR1 MGHRA, CDR2 YSYEKL.

The chain employs TRBV5-1 and TRBJ1-5; D gene ambiguous. CDR3 length equals 13 residues. V lost 4 bases to trimming and J lost 3 bases, with 8 bases between them. CDR1 and CDR2 from the germline V gene are SGHRS and YFSETQ. This chain's CDR3 is CASSADDNQPQHF. In nucleotides, the CDR3 is TGCGCCAGCAGCGCAGACGACAATCAGCCCCAGCATTTT.

Concerning this clone itself: Being one base from a much bigger clone, this may be a read error. V gene TRBV2 combines with J gene TRBJ1-2; D perhaps matches TRBD1 (5 bases). The CDR3 is 13 amino acids. The V gene's germline CDR1 is SNHLY and CDR2 FYNNEI. CDR3 protein: CASRRQGYYDYTF. CDR3 sequence (DNA): TGTGCCAGCAGGCGCCAGGGCTACTATGACTACACCTTC.

The V and J genes are TRBV10-2 and TRBJ1-2; D is possibly TRBD1 (5 bases). CDR1 is WSHSY and CDR2 is SAAADI in the germline V gene. The CDR3 has 15 residues. Trimming shortened V by 8 bases and J by 9 bases, and 25 bases separated the two germline ends. In nucleotides, the CDR3 is TGCGCCAGCCAACCAACAGGCGGCCGTAGGGTGAGCTACACCTTC. Translating it yields CASQPTGGRRVSYTF.

The V and J genes are TRBV4-1 and TRBJ2-3; 16 positions agree with TRBD2. From germline, CDR1 is MGHRA and CDR2 YSYEKL. J gave up 5 bases and V 3 bases, and 5 bases lay outside the gene matches. This CDR3 is built from 17 residues. The CDR3 spells CASSQGLAGGLGDTQYF. CDR3 nucleotides: TGCGCCAGCAGCCAGGGACTAGCGGGGGGGCTGGGAGATACGCAGTATTTT.

About this clone: A much larger clone sits a single nucleotide away, making a read error possible. The chain combines TRBV11-3 with TRBJ2-2; no clear D gene. Germline V gene data show CDR1 as SGHNT and CDR2 as YENEEA. The CDR3 spans 13 residues. V was trimmed by 1 base and J by 3 bases, leaving 3 bases between them. The CDR3 DNA is TGTGCCAGCAGCTTAGGATACACCGGGGAGCTGTTTTTT. Its translation is CASSLGYTGELFF.

The V gene is TRBV29-1, the J gene TRBJ2-4; the D call may be TRBD1 or TRBD2 (5 bases each). This CDR3 has 12 residues. Trimming stripped 6 bases from V and 5 bases from J, with 11 bases between. Germline V gives CDR1 SQVTM, CDR2 ANQGSEA. The CDR3 DNA reads TGCAGCGTAAGAGGGGACCAAAACATTCAGTACTTC. Residues: CSVRGDQNIQYF. The whole variable domain, remainder taken from reference TRBV29-1 and TRBJ2-4, is SAVISQKPSRDICQRGTSLTIQCQVDSQVTMMFWYRQQPGQSLTLIATANQGSEATYESGFVIDKFPISRPNLTFSTLTVSNMSPEDSSIYLCSVRGDQNIQYFGAGTRLSVL.

The chain combines TRBV5-1 with TRBJ1-3; D remains unclear. The length of the CDR3 is 14 residues. Germline assignment: CDR1 SGHRS and CDR2 YFSETQ. The ends were cut back, 4 bases at V and 5 bases at J, with 13 bases in the middle. The DNA of the CDR3 is TGCGCCAGCAGCCCGGATGGGATGAGAAACACCATATATTTT. Translated: CASSPDGMRNTIYF.

This chain's CDR3 is CASSLPRRQETQYF. CDR3 sequence (DNA): TGTGCCAGCAGCTTGCCCAGGCGCCAAGAGACCCAGTACTTC. The chain carries TRBV5-8 and TRBJ2-5; D not certain. Germline loops: CDR1 SGHTS, CDR2 YDEGEE. This CDR3 comprises 14 residues. The V end was cut by 1 base, the J end by 1 base, with 8 bases between. Combining the CDR3 with reference TRBV5-8 and TRBJ2-5 gives the whole variable domain EAGVTQSPTHLIKTRGQQATLRCSPISGHTSVYWYQQALGLGLQFLLWYDEGEERNRGNFPPRFSGRQFPNYSSELNVNALELEDSALYLCASSLPRRQETQYFGPGTRLLVL.

CDR3 bases: TGTGCCATGGAGCAGGCGTACAATGAGCAGTTCTTC. This gives the protein CAMEQAYNEQFF. The chain has TRBV30 and TRBJ2-1; D remains unclear. Germline loops: CDR1 GTSNPN, CDR2 SVGIG (reference sequence). Trimming took off 8 bases at V and 4 bases at J, with 12 bases between the two ends. CDR3 length: 12 amino acids. Variable domain in full (rest from reference TRBV30 and TRBJ2-1): SQTIHQWPATLVQPVGSPLSLECTVEGTSNPNLYWYRQAAGRGLQLLFYSVGIGQISSEVPQNLSASRPQDRQFILSSKKLLLSDSGFYLCAMEQAYNEQFFGPGTRLTVL.

As to this clone: This sequence is one base from a far larger clone and is likely a read error. J is TRBJ1-5 and V is TRBV7-2, with D unclear. The CDR3 totals 13 residues. Germline V lookup: CDR1 SGHTA, CDR2 FQGNSA. Written as DNA, the CDR3 is TGTGCCGGCAGCTCCTCTAGCAATCAGCCCCAGCATTTT. It encodes CAGSSSSNQPQHF.

The chain joins TRBV29-1 to TRBJ2-1, with 11 bases that match TRBD1. The CDR3 runs to 14 residues. J gave up 7 bases and V 6 bases, and 8 bases lay outside the gene matches. Germline CDR1 SQVTM, CDR2 ANQGSEA. The CDR3 region has the DNA TGCAGCGTGGCCTCCGGGACAGGGGGGAATGAGCAGTTCTTC. Amino acid sequence: CSVASGTGGNEQFF.

This clone is a singleton in its sample. The chain couples TRBV14 to TRBJ2-1, with D uncertain. The V and J ends lost 1 base and 3 bases respectively, with 4 bases between them. The CDR3 has 13 amino acids. Germline CDR1 reads SGHDN; CDR2 reads FVKESK. Written as DNA, the CDR3 is TGTGCCAGCAGCCAAGGTCTCTACAATGAGCAGTTCTTC. Translation: CASSQGLYNEQFF.

V usage is TRBV29-1 and J usage is TRBJ1-2; a weak D match, TRBD1 (5 bases). Germline loops: CDR1 SQVTM, CDR2 ANQGSEA. V was shortened by 4 bases and J by 8 bases, with 23 bases between the two germline ends. The CDR3 is 15 amino acids. The CDR3 spells CSVVSSIGALEGYTF. CDR3 DNA sequence: TGCAGCGTTGTATCTTCGATCGGGGCCTTAGAGGGCTACACCTTC.

The chain links TRBV5-4 to TRBJ2-7; D perhaps matches TRBD1 (6 bases). This CDR3 comprises 14 residues. The V gene's germline CDR1 is SGHNT and CDR2 YYREEE (reference sequence). The ends were cut back, 2 bases at V and 3 bases at J, with 12 bases in the middle. The CDR3 here is CASSFDRTSYEQYF. The DNA of the CDR3 is TGTGCCAGCAGCTTCGACAGGACCAGCTACGAGCAGTACTTC.

The V gene is TRBV5-6, the J gene TRBJ2-1, with unresolved D. The CDR3 is made up of 14 amino acids. Germline loops: CDR1 SGHDT, CDR2 YYEEEE. V was cut by 0 bases and J by 5 bases, with 9 bases left in between. DNA for the CDR3: TGTGCCAGCAGCTTGGTGGACGTACACAATGAGCAGTTCTTC. It codes for CASSLVDVHNEQFF. Drawing the rest from reference TRBV5-6 and TRBJ2-1, the complete variable domain is DAGVTQSPTHLIKTRGQQVTLRCSPKSGHDTVSWYQQALGQGPQFIFQYYEEEERQRGNFPDRFSGHQFPNYSSELNVNALLLGDSALYLCASSLVDVHNEQFFGPGTRLTVL.

About this clone: Other DNA sequences in this sample translate to the same CDR3. The chain uses TRBV11-2 and TRBJ1-3; tentative D call: TRBD1 (5 bases). Germline V lookup: CDR1 SGHAT, CDR2 FQNNGV. The CDR3 totals 13 residues. Trimming stripped 4 bases from V and 1 base from J, with 5 bases between. Here the CDR3 DNA reads TGTGCCAGCAGCTCAGGGTCTGGAAACACCATATATTTT. Its translation is CASSSGSGNTIYF.

The chain links TRBV19 to TRBJ2-5; D is ambiguous. This CDR3 has 14 amino acids. Germline V gene sequence: CDR1 LNHDA, CDR2 SQIVND (reference sequence). V lost 8 bases and J lost 1, with 14 bases in between. As DNA, the CDR3 is TGTGCCAGTCGTCCGACAAGTATCCAAGAGACCCAGTACTTC. This sequence encodes CASRPTSIQETQYF.

This rearrangement joins TRBV7-9 to TRBJ2-7; 10 positions agree with TRBD2. In germline, CDR1 is SEHNR, CDR2 FQNEAQ (reference sequence). The CDR3 runs to 16 residues. V trimming: 1 base; J trimming: 4 bases; junction bases outside the gene matches: 7. CDR3 DNA: TGTGCCAGCAGCTTAGGGGGAGCGGGAGGGAAGTACGAGCAGTACTTC. This codes for CASSLGGAGGKYEQYF.

This chain links TRBV5-4 with TRBJ1-1, with no clear D. This CDR3 comprises 15 residues. Germline V CDR1 and CDR2: SGHNT, YYREEE (reference sequence). Trimming pared 4 bases from V and 0 bases from J, leaving 13 bases between. The CDR3 reads CASSAADRLNTEAFF. In DNA, the CDR3 is TGTGCCAGCAGCGCGGCGGACCGGTTGAACACTGAAGCTTTCTTT. The full variable domain, completed using reference TRBV5-4 and TRBJ1-1, is ETGVTQSPTHLIKTRGQQVTLRCSSQSGHNTVSWYQQALGQGPQFIFQYYREEENGRGNFPPRFSGLQFPNYSSELNVNALELDDSALYLCASSAADRLNTEAFFGQGTRLTVV.